The clone carrying this T cell receptor (beta chain) has at least ten counts. Its antigen is as yet unknown. The source of the sample is a study of early T cells in non-severe SARS-CoV-2 infection. Findings of the study overall: Anti-spike CD8 specificities were favored by VDJdb matching, whose results missed private and CD4 specificities.

The CDR3 runs to 14 residues. The junction had 4 bases not matched to a gene; V was cut back by 6 bases and J by 3 bases. Each CDR3 protein is one row after TCRdb ran MiXCR on the 5' RACE reads. The sample contains about 44,000 distinct CDR3 sequences, about a quarter of which appear only once. The sample in question was whole blood, obtained at baseline. This receptor was obtained from an adult who was a healthcare worker with PCR-confirmed SARS-CoV-2 infection or an uninfected control (not recorded which). The chain employs TRBV12-3 or TRBV12-4 and TRBJ1-4; 7 nucleotides line up with TRBD1. CDR3 protein: CASSPGTANEKLFF. The DNA for the CDR3 is TGTGCCAGCAGCCCCGGGACAGCTAATGAAAAACTGTTTTTT.